This TCR beta chain was profiled in a study of spatial heterogeneity in lung cancer. TCRdb processed the 5' RACE reads anew with MiXCR; each CDR3 protein has one entry. The sample carries roughly 79,000 distinct CDR3 sequences, about 12% recorded once. Regarding time point: sample taken at primary tumor resection. No cell sorting; template was whole RNA from tumor, lung tissue or PBMC. Worth noting for this clonotype: Its antigen is not known.

There are 17 residues in the CDR3. With 5 bases removed from V and 1 base from J, the gap between germline ends came to 17 bases. Germline V CDR1 and CDR2: LNHDA, SQIVND (reference sequence). Study results and caveats: The appearance of ubiquitous expanded tumor TCRs in blood was greater at resection than follow-up.

The starting material was PBMCs, obtained at surgery. This TCR was recovered from a male donor with early-stage non-small cell lung cancer. The V gene is TRBV19, the J gene TRBJ2-2; D may be TRBD1 or TRBD2 (5 bases each). CDR3 residues: CASSASGTPRNTGELFF. The CDR3, as DNA: TGTGCCAGTAGTGCCTCCGGGACCCCTAGGAACACCGGGGAGCTGTTTTTT.